Each of the 13 T cell receptor beta chains below was sequenced from the same sample in a study of blood T cell repertoires in COVID-19. Data came from immunoSEQ multiplex PCR; TCRdb stores just in-frame clones and leaves some out. The data contain roughly 570,000 clones, less than 90% of them seen just once; the ten biggest clones take up 7.5% to 9%. Source material: peripheral blood. The receptor source for this set is a woman aged 50 to 65 with COVID-19, enrolled during active disease.

V gene TRBV10-2 combines with J gene TRBJ2-1; D might be TRBD1 (6 bases). CDR3 length: 15 amino acids. Germline CDR1 is WSHSY and CDR2 is SAAADI. Trimming removed 0 bases from V and 6 bases from J, with 12 bases in between. The CDR3: CASSESATGINEQFF. The CDR3 nucleotides are TGCGCCAGCAGTGAGTCTGCAACAGGGATCAATGAGCAGTTCTTC.

The gene calls are TRBV5-1 and TRBJ2-5; D perhaps matches TRBD1 (6 bases). This CDR3 region has 16 residues. V was shortened by 3 bases and J by 4 bases, with 19 bases between the two germline ends. In germline, CDR1 is SGHRS, CDR2 YFSETQ. CDR3 sequence reads: CASSSGTGFVGETQYF. The CDR3 region has the DNA TGCGCCAGCAGCTCCGGAACAGGGTTTGTAGGAGAGACCCAGTACTTC. Together with reference TRBV5-1 and TRBJ2-5, the CDR3 gives the full variable domain: KAGVTQTPRYLIKTRGQQVTLSCSPISGHRSVSWYQQTPGQGLQFLFEYFSETQRNKGNFPGRFSGRQFSNSRSEMNVSTLELGDSALYLCASSSGTGFVGETQYFGPGTRLLVL.

The gene calls are TRBV2 and TRBJ1-1; D perhaps matches TRBD1 (6 bases). V lost 4 bases and J 11 bases, leaving 14 bases between the germline ends. The CDR3 contains 12 residues. CDR1 and CDR2 from the germline V gene are SNHLY and FYNNEI. The CDR3 loop is CASSGGGERAFF. The DNA of the CDR3 is TGTGCCAGCAGTGGAGGGGGGGAAAGGGCTTTCTTT.

The chain links TRBV3-1 (or the pseudogene TRBV3-2) to TRBJ2-2; D call uncertain. Per the germline V gene, CDR1 is LGHDT and CDR2 is YNNKEL (reference sequence). Trimming stripped 6 bases from V and 0 bases from J, with 17 bases between. The CDR3 is made up of 17 amino acids. The CDR3 here is CASSPHRFTTNTGELFF. The DNA for the CDR3 is TGTGCCAGCAGTCCACATCGCTTCACGACGAACACCGGGGAGCTGTTTTTT.

The chain links TRBV2 to TRBJ1-2; D is possibly TRBD1 (5 bases). The length of the CDR3 is 13 residues. Germline V gene data show CDR1 as SNHLY and CDR2 as FYNNEI. V was trimmed by 10 bases and J by 5 bases, leaving 17 bases between them. The CDR3 is CAIPPGGRYGYTF. The CDR3 DNA follows: TGTGCCATCCCTCCGGGGGGACGGTATGGCTACACCTTC.

The chain has TRBV19 and TRBJ1-2; D gene uncertain. This CDR3 contains 14 residues. Germline CDR1 is LNHDA and CDR2 is SQIVND (reference sequence). Between the trimmed V and J ends, which lost 3 bases and 0 bases, there was a span of 8 bases. The DNA for the CDR3 is TGTGCCAGTAGTATGAACACCGCTAACTATGGCTACACCTTC. As protein: CASSMNTANYGYTF.

V gene TRBV7-9 combines with J gene TRBJ2-1; D possibly corresponds to TRBD2 (6 bases). CDR1 and CDR2 (germline): SEHNR, FQNEAQ (reference sequence). The CDR3 is 16 residues long. Trimming left V 5 bases short and J 0 bases short, with 14 bases between. CDR3 region: CASSQGTALSYNEQFF. In DNA form, the CDR3 reads TGTGCCAGCAGCCAAGGGACTGCACTCTCCTACAATGAGCAGTTCTTC.

This clone appeared a few times. The chain combines TRBV6-1 with TRBJ2-7, with TRBD1 identical over 7 bases. The length of the CDR3 is 15 residues. V gave up 2 bases and J gave up 3 bases; unmatched junction bases: 7. In germline, CDR1 is MNHNS, CDR2 SASEGT. CDR3: CASSESEGASYEQYF. In nucleotides, the CDR3 is TGTGCCAGCAGTGAAAGCGAGGGGGCGAGCTACGAGCAGTACTTC.

The CDR3 reads CASSSTPTTDRGVSDTEAFF. The CDR3 DNA sequence: TGCGCCAGCAGCTCAACCCCCACTACGGACAGGGGGGTATCGGACACTGAAGCTTTCTTT. The V call is TRBV5-1, the J call TRBJ1-1; 10 bases align to TRBD1. The trim removed 3 bases at V and 3 bases at J, leaving 20 bases unmatched. Germline loops: CDR1 SGHRS, CDR2 YFSETQ. The CDR3 spans 20 residues.

The chain is built from TRBV6-5 and TRBJ1-6; the D is unclear. The ends were cut back, 0 bases at V and 7 bases at J, with 13 bases in the middle. Germline lookup yields CDR1 MNHEY and CDR2 SVGAGI. CDR3 length: 16 residues. The CDR3 reads CASSYSLGVGNSPLHF. CDR3 nucleotides: TGTGCCAGCAGTTACTCTCTCGGGGTGGGAAATTCACCCCTCCACTTT.

This chain connects TRBV19 to TRBJ2-7; 7 nucleotides agree with TRBD1. This CDR3 spans 13 amino acids. V lost 5 bases to trimming and J lost 7 bases; unmatched junction nucleotides: 8. Per germline, CDR1 LNHDA and CDR2 SQIVND (reference sequence). CDR3 sequence (DNA): TGTGCCAGTAGTTTAGCGAGGGGGCGAGAGCAGTACTTC. Residues: CASSLARGREQYF.

This rearrangement joins TRBV19 to TRBJ2-3, with 15 bases matching TRBD2. The CDR3 is made up of 15 amino acids. CDR1 LNHDA and CDR2 SQIVND come from the germline V gene (reference sequence). V trimming: 9 bases; J trimming: 4 bases; junction bases outside the gene matches: 5. This CDR3 reads CASRTSGGAPDTQYF. The CDR3 DNA sequence: TGTGCCAGCCGGACTAGCGGGGGGGCCCCAGATACGCAGTATTTT.

The V and J genes are TRBV28 and TRBJ1-2; D possibly corresponds to TRBD1 (5 bases). CDR1 and CDR2 from the germline V gene are MDHEN and SYDVKM. With 2 bases removed from V and 0 bases from J, the gap between germline ends came to 10 bases. CDR3 length: 15 residues. CDR3 loop: CASSLGTGANYGYTF. The CDR3 coding sequence is TGTGCCAGCAGTTTAGGGACGGGAGCTAACTATGGCTACACCTTC.